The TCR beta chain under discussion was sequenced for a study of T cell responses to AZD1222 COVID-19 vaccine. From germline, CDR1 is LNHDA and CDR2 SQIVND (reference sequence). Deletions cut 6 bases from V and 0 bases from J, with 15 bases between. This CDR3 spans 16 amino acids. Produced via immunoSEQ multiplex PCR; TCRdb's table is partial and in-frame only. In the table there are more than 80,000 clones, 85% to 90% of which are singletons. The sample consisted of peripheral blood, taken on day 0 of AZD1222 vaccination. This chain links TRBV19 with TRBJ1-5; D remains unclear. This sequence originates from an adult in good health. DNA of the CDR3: TGTGCCAGTAGCCTCCGACATACCTATAGCAATCAGCCCCAGCATTTT. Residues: CASSLRHTYSNQPQHF. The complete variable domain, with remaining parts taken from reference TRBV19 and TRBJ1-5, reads DGGITQSPKYLFRKEGQNVTLSCEQNLNHDAMYWYRQDPGQGLRLIYYSQIVNDFQKGDIAEGYSVSREKKESFPLTVTSAQKNPTAFYLCASSLRHTYSNQPQHFGDGTRLSIL.